One sample yielded the 2 T cell receptor beta chains listed below, sequenced in a study of kidney transplant recipient with SARS-CoV-2 infection. TCRdb ran MiXCR on the reads and lists one entry per CDR3 protein. The sample consists of approximately 240,000 distinct CDR3 sequences, less than 35% of them appearing once. Sequenced material: a blood sample, taken at baseline and on day 111 from a kidney transplant recipient. The receptor set was obtained from a young adult male patient who had COVID-19 and was a kidney transplant recipient. Part of the T cell pool may stem from the graft donor.

This clonotype was counted many times. This CDR3 is missing its conserved last phenylalanine or tryptophan, likely due to a read error. The limits of the CDR3 on the DNA are not certain, so only TCRdb's listed CDR3 is given. This chain's CDR3 is CASSQGRLSKGL. The V and J genes are TRBV3-2 and TRBJ2-3; no DNA check was done on the table's D call, TRBD1. TRBV3-2 is a pseudogene locus. The CDR3 totals 12 residues, both ends included.

The sample holds many counts of this clonotype. The genes are TRBV6-9 and TRBJ1-2; D is uncertain. The CDR3 sequence is 17 residues long. From germline, CDR1 is MNHGY and CDR2 SVAAGI. V dropped 5 bases and J dropped 4 bases, with 23 bases sitting between them. This chain's CDR3 is CASSESKPYGKTYGYTF. As DNA, the CDR3 is TGTGCCAGCAGTGAATCCAAGCCTTACGGAAAGACCTATGGCTACACCTTC.